This is a list of T cell receptor beta chains from one sample in a study of blood T cell repertoires in COVID-19. Only in-frame clones appear in the TCRdb table, and some are missing; sequencing was by immunoSEQ multiplex PCR. Among about 340,000 clones listed, over 70% were seen once. Sequences were obtained from peripheral blood. The origin of the receptors is a man between 25 and 39 years old with active or convalescent COVID-19. Each CDR3 is given with its conserved first and last residue. The D gene is left open where the match is weak. Size is omitted from some rows. Given values are once, few, many or a class for expanded clones.

clone_size d_call j_call v_call cdr3_aa cdr3_nt
- TRBD1 TRBJ2-7 TRBV18 CASSKDRAEQYF TGTGCCAGCTCAAAGGACAGGGCCGAGCAGTACTTC
- TRBD1 TRBJ2-7 TRBV7-2 CASSSGQGTYEQYF TGTGCCAGCAGCTCCGGACAGGGGACCTACGAGCAGTACTTC
- - TRBJ1-4 TRBV6-6 CASSYTGNNEKLFF TGTGCCAGCAGCTATACAGGGAATAATGAAAAACTGTTTTTT
once TRBD1 TRBJ1-6 TRBV2 CASSTDREVSPLHF TGTGCCAGCAGTACGGACAGGGAAGTCTCACCCCTCCACTTT
few TRBD2 TRBJ2-4 TRBV7-2 CASSLAGSGGIYF TGTGCCAGCAGCTTAGCTGGTAGCGGGGGGATCTACTTC
- - TRBJ2-1 TRBV4-1 CASSQEPAGSSYNEQFF TGCGCCAGCAGCCAAGAACCCGCGGGGAGCTCCTACAATGAGCAGTTCTTC
- TRBD1 TRBJ1-2 TRBV5-1 CASSSTPGQLSFDGYTF TGCGCCAGCAGCAGCACTCCGGGACAGCTATCTTTCGATGGCTACACCTTC
- - TRBJ1-2 TRBV4-1 CASSHLPSSRLANYGYTF TGCGCCAGCAGCCACCTCCCGTCGTCGAGGCTAGCTAACTATGGCTACACCTTC
once - TRBJ2-7 TRBV29-1 CSVGQGLNEQYF TGCAGCGTTGGTCAGGGTCTCAACGAGCAGTACTTC
- TRBD2 TRBJ2-3 TRBV7-3 CASSSLAGGDGDTQYF TGTGCCAGCAGCTCCTTAGCGGGAGGGGATGGGGATACGCAGTATTTT
- TRBD1 TRBJ1-5 TRBV9 CASSAGDRPNQPQHF TGTGCCAGCAGCGCCGGGGACAGACCAAATCAGCCCCAGCATTTT
- - TRBJ1-3 TRBV7-2 CASSLSGGTGNTIYF TGTGCCAGCAGCTTGAGCGGGGGCACTGGAAACACCATATATTTT
- - TRBJ2-1 TRBV6-4 CASRSGYNEQFF TGTGCCAGCCGTAGCGGATACAATGAGCAGTTCTTC
- - TRBJ2-1 TRBV5-1 CASSLAGFSYNEQFF TGCGCCAGCAGCTTGGCGGGGTTCTCCTACAATGAGCAGTTCTTC
- - TRBJ1-1 TRBV19 CASRDGQQPNTEAFF TGTGCCAGTAGAGACGGACAGCAACCGAACACTGAAGCTTTCTTT
- TRBD1 TRBJ2-7 TRBV4-3 CASSQGTGAFPSSYEQYF TGCGCCAGCAGCCAAGGGACAGGGGCCTTCCCAAGCTCCTACGAGCAGTACTTC
- - TRBJ1-1 TRBV11-3 CASSLPMFGEAFF TGTGCCAGCAGCCTTCCTATGTTCGGTGAAGCTTTCTTT
- - TRBJ1-6 TRBV24-1 CATSERGGNSPLHF TGTGCCACCAGTGAGCGGGGCGGGAATTCACCCCTCCACTTT
- TRBD2 TRBJ2-5 TRBV5-4 CASSSLSGGEETQYF TGTGCCAGCAGCTCCCTTAGCGGGGGGGAAGAGACCCAGTACTTC
- - TRBJ1-5 TRBV30 CAWSVTQVSNQPQHF TGTGCCTGGAGTGTAACGCAGGTTAGCAATCAGCCCCAGCATTTT
- - TRBJ1-1 TRBV2 CASRLGNTEAFF TGTGCCAGCAGGCTAGGGAACACTGAAGCTTTCTTT
- - TRBJ1-5 TRBV6-5 CASSYSRGDDQPQHF TGTGCCAGCAGTTACTCTCGGGGAGACGATCAGCCCCAGCATTTT
- - TRBJ2-6 TRBV7-2 CASSFTRRAGANVLTF TGTGCCAGCAGCTTTACGCGGAGGGCTGGGGCCAACGTCCTGACTTTC
- TRBD2 TRBJ2-2 TRBV25-1 CASSELLAGSGELFF TGTGCCAGCAGTGAACTACTAGCGGGATCAGGGGAGCTGTTTTTT
- - TRBJ2-7 TRBV30 CAWNPGGYEQYF TGTGCCTGGAATCCCGGGGGCTACGAGCAGTACTTC
- - TRBJ2-1 TRBV9 CASSARDSEYNEQFF TGTGCCAGCAGCGCCCGGGACTCGGAATACAATGAGCAGTTCTTC
few TRBD2 TRBJ2-3 TRBV7-9 CASSQAGLAGFSTDTQYF TGTGCCAGCAGCCAAGCAGGACTAGCGGGGTTTAGCACAGATACGCAGTATTTT
- TRBD2 TRBJ2-3 TRBV4-3 CASSPEVAGDTQYF TGCGCCAGCAGCCCTGAGGTAGCGGGGGATACGCAGTATTTT
- - TRBJ1-1 TRBV27 CASSLAGFNTEAFF TGTGCCAGCAGTCTAGCGGGATTTAACACTGAAGCTTTCTTT
- - TRBJ2-7 TRBV27 CASSFTRGTYEQYF TGTGCCAGCAGTTTCACCCGGGGAACCTACGAGCAGTACTTC
few TRBD2 TRBJ2-3 TRBV11-2 CASTPAGGTDTQYF TGTGCCAGCACCCCCGCGGGGGGGACAGATACGCAGTATTTT
- - TRBJ2-2 TRBV6-1 CASSETTGFLNTGELFF TGTGCCAGCAGTGAAACAACGGGATTTTTGAACACCGGGGAGCTGTTTTTT
- - TRBJ2-5 TRBV9 CASSTLGTQYF TGTGCCAGCAGCACTCTCGGGACCCAGTACTTC
- - TRBJ2-7 TRBV6-2/TRBV6-3 CASSYRSYEQYF TGTGCCAGCAGTTACAGGAGCTACGAGCAGTACTTC
- - TRBJ1-1 TRBV6-5 CASSIGQPFNTEAFF TGTGCCAGCAGTATCGGACAGCCTTTCAACACTGAAGCTTTCTTT
- - TRBJ2-2 TRBV28 CASSFVPSGELFF TGTGCCAGCAGTTTTGTCCCGTCCGGGGAGCTGTTTTTT
- - TRBJ1-2 TRBV5-4 CASSSSQRYNYGYTF TGTGCCAGCAGCTCTTCCCAACGGTATAACTATGGCTACACCTTC
- - TRBJ2-5 TRBV7-3 CASSLNPRGTQYF TGTGCCAGCAGCTTAAACCCCCGGGGAACCCAGTACTTC
- - TRBJ2-3 TRBV7-2 CASSPNGGGTDTQYF TGTGCCAGCAGCCCAAACGGGGGAGGCACAGATACGCAGTATTTT
- TRBD1 TRBJ1-2 TRBV24-1 CATSDSRQGLGYGYTF TGTGCCACCAGTGATTCCCGACAGGGTCTAGGCTATGGCTACACCTTC
once TRBD2 TRBJ2-1 TRBV3-1/TRBV3-2 CASTPGTSGVRSYNEQFF TGTGCCAGCACCCCCGGGACTAGCGGGGTTCGGTCCTACAATGAGCAGTTCTTC
- TRBD1 TRBJ2-3 TRBV7-8 CASSLGETGVDTQYF TGTGCCAGCAGCTTAGGGGAGACAGGGGTAGATACGCAGTATTTT